This is a list of T cell receptor beta chains from one sample in a study of T cells in Graves' hyperthyroidism and ophthalmopathy. A single record per CDR3 protein comes from TCRdb applying MiXCR to the multiplex PCR reads. The sample shows about 680,000 distinct CDR3 sequences, approximately 36% of them seen only once. Sequenced input: blood. The receptors derive from a woman in her forties with Graves' hyperthyroidism. The CDR3 runs from the conserved cysteine through the conserved F or W. D genes are given only for firm matches. A row's size may be missing; if present it is once, few, many or a size class.

V gene	J gene	D gene	clone size	CDR3 length	CDR3 DNA	CDR3 protein
TRBV7-9	TRBJ1-2	-	many	14	TGTGCCAGCAGCTTCCCCGGAAGGTCCTATGGCTACACCTTC	CASSFPGRSYGYTF
TRBV19	TRBJ1-2	-	-	13	TGTGCCAGTACAGAGGCGGCCCGATATGGCTACACCTTC	CASTEAARYGYTF
TRBV20-1	TRBJ1-1	-	-	13	TGCAGTGCAATACAGGAGATGAACACTGAAGCTTTCTTT	CSAIQEMNTEAFF
TRBV20-1	TRBJ2-1	TRBD2	-	15	TGCAGTGCTATGGGGCTAGCGGGGAGGGGCAATGAGCAGTTCTTC	CSAMGLAGRGNEQFF
TRBV4-2	TRBJ1-1	-	many	14	TGTGCCAGCAGCCAAGCGGCGCCAGACACTGAAGCTTTCTTT	CASSQAAPDTEAFF
TRBV7-8	TRBJ2-7	-	-	13	TGTGCCAGCAGCGATAGTAGGGATCCGGGTCAGTACTTC	CASSDSRDPGQYF
TRBV20-1	TRBJ2-7	-	many	12	TGCAGTGCTAATGACAGTCCACTCGAGCAGTACTTC	CSANDSPLEQYF
TRBV6-2/TRBV6-3	TRBJ1-1	TRBD1	-	16	TGTGCCAGCAGTACCCCCCGGACAGGGCTGAACACTGAAGCTTTCTTT	CASSTPRTGLNTEAFF
TRBV29-1	TRBJ2-7	-	many	14	TGCAGCGTTAGGGGGACCCTCCTTTCCTACGAGCAGTACTTC	CSVRGTLLSYEQYF
TRBV11-1	TRBJ1-2	TRBD1	-	16	TGTGCCAGCAGCCCAACCCTCGGGACAGAACCCATGGGCTACACCTTC	CASSPTLGTEPMGYTF
TRBV4-3	TRBJ1-5	-	-	15	TGCGCCAGCAGCCAGAACAGGTTGTGCAATCAGCCCCAGCATTTT	CASSQNRLCNQPQHF
TRBV7-8	TRBJ2-7	-	-	16	TGTGCCAGCAGCTTAGGGAGCTCCCCCCAGGGCTACGAGCAGTACTTC	CASSLGSSPQGYEQYF
TRBV9	TRBJ2-7	TRBD1	many	15	TGTGCCAGCAGCGACGGGACAGGGGGTTCCTACGAGCAGTACTTC	CASSDGTGGSYEQYF
TRBV5-8	TRBJ2-7	-	few	13	TGTGCCAGCAGCTTAAAGGTAACCTACGAGCAGTACTTC	CASSLKVTYEQYF
TRBV24-1	TRBJ1-2	-	-	15	TGTGCCACCAGTGACAACGGTGGGGCTAACTATGGCTACACCTTC	CATSDNGGANYGYTF
TRBV5-1	TRBJ2-2	TRBD1	once	17	TGCGCCAGCAGCGAAGCCCCGACAGGGCAGGGAACCGGGGAGCTGTTTTTT	CASSEAPTGQGTGELFF
TRBV2	TRBJ1-6	-	-	16	TGTGCCAGCACGCGCAGGGATTCAGGGGCTAATTCACCCCTCCACTTT	CASTRRDSGANSPLHF
TRBV7-2	TRBJ1-6	-	-	15	TGTGCCAGCAGCTACCCCGGGGTCCTGAATTCACCCCTCCACTTT	CASSYPGVLNSPLHF
TRBV10-2	TRBJ2-7	TRBD1	-	14	TGCGCCAGCAGTGAGGAAGTGGACAGGGACGAGCAGTACTTC	CASSEEVDRDEQYF
TRBV19	TRBJ1-4	-	many	14	TGTGCCAGTAGTCCTGCGGACGGGAATGAAAAACTGTTTTTT	CASSPADGNEKLFF
TRBV10-3	TRBJ1-3	-	many	14	TGTGCCTCACTACGGACGAACTCTGGAAACACCATATATTTT	CASLRTNSGNTIYF
TRBV7-6	TRBJ2-5	-	-	18	TGTGCCAGCGGCTTAGTGTCAGGTCCCCGGGAGAGACAAGAGACCCAGTACTTC	CASGLVSGPRERQETQYF
TRBV4-3	TRBJ1-3	-	many	14	TGCGCCAGCAGCCAAGGGGCAGAAGGAAACACCATATATTTT	CASSQGAEGNTIYF
TRBV15	TRBJ1-5	TRBD1	-	12	TGTGCCACCAGGGAGGGGGCCCAGCCCCAGCATTTT	CATREGAQPQHF
TRBV7-2	TRBJ1-1	-	-	13	TGTGCCAGCAGCTTGGCGTTTGGGGGATGGGCTTTCTTT	CASSLAFGGWAFF
TRBV20-1	TRBJ1-1	-	many	14	TGCAGTGCTCCTAGGCAGGAGATGGACACTGAAGCTTTCTTT	CSAPRQEMDTEAFF
TRBV5-5	TRBJ2-2	-	-	15	TGTGCCAGCAGCTGGGGGCCGGGAGACACCGGGGAGCTGTTTTTT	CASSWGPGDTGELFF
TRBV12-3/TRBV12-4	TRBJ1-2	-	few	13	TGTGCCAGCAGTTTAGAGAGAGGGTTTGGCTACACCTTC	CASSLERGFGYTF
TRBV7-9	TRBJ1-6	-	-	15	TGTGCCAGCAGCTTAGCAGGACACCAAGATTCACCCCTCCACTTT	CASSLAGHQDSPLHF
TRBV10-3	TRBJ1-1	TRBD1	-	15	TGTGCCATCAGTGGGACAGGGGGCCGGAACACTGAAGCTTTCTTT	CAISGTGGRNTEAFF
TRBV12-3/TRBV12-4	TRBJ1-2	-	many	15	TGTGCCAGCAGTTTACAGCCCGGGGAACGGGGGGGCTACACCTTC	CASSLQPGERGGYTF
TRBV14	TRBJ1-2	-	many	12	TGTGCCAGCAGCCCCTCACCCTATGGCTACACCTTC	CASSPSPYGYTF
TRBV7-9	TRBJ1-2	-	many	15	TGTGCCAGCAGCCCCGGTTCATCGCAGGGCTATGGCTACACCTTC	CASSPGSSQGYGYTF
TRBV19	TRBJ2-3	-	-	13	TGTGCCAGTACCGCGGGACGTACAGATACGCAGTATTTT	CASTAGRTDTQYF
TRBV7-2	TRBJ1-5	-	once	12	TGTGCCAGCACTACGGACAATCAGCCCCAGCATTTT	CASTTDNQPQHF
TRBV2	TRBJ2-5	-	many	14	TGTGCCAGCAGTGAACGGCAGATCCAAGAGACCCAGTACTTC	CASSERQIQETQYF
TRBV6-5	TRBJ2-7	-	few	13	TGTGCCAGCAGTACCCTACGTTTTTTTGAGCAGTACTTC	CASSTLRFFEQYF
TRBV29-1	TRBJ1-5	-	many	12	TGCAGCGTTGCAGGGGCAGGGCAGCCCCAGCATTTT	CSVAGAGQPQHF
TRBV2	TRBJ1-5	-	-	13	TGTGCCAGCAGACGACAGGTGGGACAGCCCCAGCATTTT	CASRRQVGQPQHF